This T cell receptor (beta chain) comes out of a study of T cell responses to AZD1222 COVID-19 vaccine. In germline, CDR1 is MDHEN, CDR2 SYDVKM. V lost 8 bases to trimming and J lost 2 bases; unmatched junction nucleotides: 11. The CDR3 is 16 residues long. Clones were sequenced by immunoSEQ multiplex PCR, and TCRdb holds only the in-frame ones, with some missing. The sample includes some 100,000 clones, 70% to 90% of them seen just once. This chain joins TRBV28 and TRBJ1-5; TRBD1 aligns across 8 bases. This TCR was sampled from an adult in good health. The sequenced sample was peripheral blood, obtained on day 0 of AZD1222 vaccination. CDR3 sequence reads: CASRTGRRGGNQPQHF. CDR3 nucleotides: TGTGCCAGCCGGACAGGGCGGAGAGGCGGCAATCAGCCCCAGCATTTT.